The 11 T cell receptor beta chains below all came from one sample that was sequenced in a study of cytomegalovirus exposure and HLA in healthy donors. It was with 60 Vbeta and 13 Jbeta primers that the PCR ran. Method: immunoSEQ multiplex PCR; TCRdb's copy keeps in-frame clones and lacks some. The sample has about 110,000 clones, around 75% seen once. Sequencing used PBMCs. The receptors shown here come from a male donor in good health and CMV-seropositive.

The chain combines TRBV7-2 with TRBJ1-3, with 10 bases matching TRBD1. Germline CDR1 reads SGHTA; CDR2 reads FQGNSA. The CDR3 contains 13 residues. Unmatched junction bases numbered 4, after V lost 7 bases and J lost 7 bases. The CDR3 protein is CASTPDRGNTIYF. The CDR3 region has the DNA TGTGCCAGCACCCCGGACAGGGGGAACACCATATATTTT.

The rearrangement uses TRBV4-2 and TRBJ1-5, with TRBD1 matching 10 bases. The CDR3 runs 17 residues. Germline V gives CDR1 LGHNA, CDR2 YNFKEQ. The V gene end was trimmed by 1 base and the J gene end by 6 bases; junction bases not matched to a gene: 9. The CDR3 region is CASSQVGSGQGSQPQHF. In DNA, the CDR3 is TGTGCCAGCAGCCAAGTGGGCTCGGGACAGGGGAGTCAGCCCCAGCATTTT.

The chain joins TRBV28 to TRBJ1-1; D perhaps matches TRBD1 (6 bases). Between the trimmed V and J ends, which lost 6 bases and 0 bases, there was a span of 8 bases. The CDR3 loop spans 13 amino acids. Per the germline V gene, CDR1 is MDHEN and CDR2 is SYDVKM. The CDR3 here is CASSTGLNTEAFF. Here the CDR3 DNA reads TGTGCCAGCAGCACAGGGCTGAACACTGAAGCTTTCTTT.

This clone appeared a few times. The chain combines TRBV6-6 with TRBJ2-7, with D maybe TRBD1 (5 bases). The germline gives CDR1 MNHNY, CDR2 SVGAGI (reference sequence). Trimming removed 7 bases from V and 1 base from J, with 14 bases in between. CDR3 length: 14 amino acids. CDR3 nucleotide sequence: TGTGCCAGCACCTCAGGGCACTCTTCCTACGAGCAGTACTTC. Translating gives CASTSGHSSYEQYF.

The chain uses TRBV7-9 and TRBJ2-1, with TRBD1 as a possible D gene (6 bases). Trimming pared 5 bases from V and 7 bases from J, leaving 18 bases between. CDR1 is SEHNR and CDR2 is FQNEAQ in the germline V gene (reference sequence). The CDR3 is 15 amino acids. CDR3 protein: CASSERGYRGNEQFF. The DNA for the CDR3 is TGTGCCAGCAGCGAGAGGGGGTATAGGGGGAATGAGCAGTTCTTC.

In its sample, this clone was seen a few times. J is TRBJ1-1 and V is TRBV5-1, with D hard to call. The length of the CDR3 is 14 residues. V was trimmed by 0 bases and J by 1 base, leaving 7 bases between them. The germline gives CDR1 SGHRS, CDR2 YFSETQ. The CDR3 DNA is TGCGCCAGCAGCTTGGCCGGAGGGAACACTGAAGCTTTCTTT. This translates into CASSLAGGNTEAFF.

This chain joins TRBV4-3 and TRBJ2-7, with D possibly TRBD1 on 5 matching bases. In germline, CDR1 is LGHNA, CDR2 YSLEER. CDR3 length equals 15 residues. Trimming stripped 0 bases from V and 1 base from J, with 10 bases between. DNA for the CDR3: TGCGCCAGCAGCCAAGATCTAACAGGATCCTACGAGCAGTACTTC. Translated: CASSQDLTGSYEQYF.

To note about this clone: This sample includes further DNA sequences coding for the same CDR3. The chain combines TRBV5-1 with TRBJ1-2, with D possibly TRBD1 on 6 matching bases. The germline V gene encodes CDR1 SGHRS and CDR2 YFSETQ. The V gene lost 3 bases and the J gene lost 0 bases, with 12 bases spanning the gap. The CDR3 is 15 residues long. The CDR3 sequence is CASSWGGTSNYGYTF. CDR3 DNA sequence: TGCGCCAGCAGCTGGGGTGGGACATCTAACTATGGCTACACCTTC.

This clone occurred once. This chain connects TRBV7-9 to TRBJ1-4; D is possibly TRBD1 (6 bases). CDR3 length: 11 amino acids. Germline V gene lookup returns CDR1 SEHNR and CDR2 FQNEAQ (reference sequence). Trimming shortened V by 1 base and J by 12 bases, and 6 bases separated the two germline ends. This CDR3 is CASSLGTELFF. CDR3 DNA: TGTGCCAGCAGCTTAGGGACAGAACTGTTTTTT.

V gene TRBV6-1 combines with J gene TRBJ2-5, with 9 positions matching TRBD1. From germline, CDR1 is MNHNS and CDR2 SASEGT. The CDR3 spans 15 residues. J was trimmed by 7 bases and V by 6 bases; bases with no gene match: 12. CDR3 nucleotide sequence: TGTGCCAGCAGCCCTCGTCCGGGACAGGGAGGGACCCAGTACTTC. As protein: CASSPRPGQGGTQYF.

The chain joins TRBV28 to TRBJ1-4, with D possibly being TRBD1 (6 bases). Germline CDR1 is MDHEN and CDR2 is SYDVKM. The V end lost 7 bases, the J end lost 9 bases, and 15 bases lay between the germline ends. This CDR3 spans 13 amino acids. The CDR3 DNA reads as TGTGCCAGCACTATTTCTGGGGACAAAAAACTGTTTTTT. Its translation: CASTISGDKKLFF.